These T cell receptor beta chains were read from a single sample in a study of early T cells in non-severe SARS-CoV-2 infection. One entry per CDR3 protein, called by TCRdb with MiXCR from the 5' RACE reads. The sample carries approximately 27,000 distinct CDR3 sequences, under 6.5% recorded once. Sequencing was performed on whole blood. These receptors were obtained from an adult who was a healthcare worker with PCR-confirmed SARS-CoV-2 infection or an uninfected control (not recorded which). CDR3s include the opening cysteine and the closing phenylalanine or tryptophan. A D gene is named only where the DNA matches it firmly. Where a row states a size, it is once, few, many or the class of an expanded clone; other rows omit it.

J gene | V gene | clone size | D gene | CDR3 length | CDR3 DNA | CDR3 protein
TRBJ2-7 | TRBV20-1 | many | TRBD1 | 12 | TGCAGTGTAACCCAGGGGGCAGGTGAGCAGTACTTC | CSVTQGAGEQYF
TRBJ2-7 | TRBV18 | many | TRBD1 | 17 | TGTGCCAGCTCACAAGGGACAGGGGGAATCCGCGCCTACGAGCAGTACTTC | CASSQGTGGIRAYEQYF
TRBJ2-5 | TRBV7-9 | few | TRBD1 | 13 | TGTGCCAGCAGCTGGACAGGGGGAGAGACCCAGTACTTC | CASSWTGGETQYF
TRBJ2-2 | TRBV12-3/TRBV12-4 | many | NA | 16 | TGTGCCAGCAGTTTAAAGGTATCCGCGAACACCGGGGAGCTGTTTTTT | CASSLKVSANTGELFF
TRBJ2-7 | TRBV27 | once | TRBD1 | 15 | TGTGCCAGCAGTAGATCCGGGACAGTCTCCTACGAGCAGTACTTC | CASSRSGTVSYEQYF
TRBJ1-6 | TRBV9 | many | TRBD1 | 15 | TGTGCCAGCAGCGTTGAAGGGGGCAAGGGTTCACCCCTCCACTTT | CASSVEGGKGSPLHF
TRBJ2-1 | TRBV2 | NA | TRBD2 | 14 | TGTGCCACTAGCGGGAGGAGCTCCTACAATGAGCAGTTCTTC | CATSGRSSYNEQFF
TRBJ2-2 | TRBV5-6 | many | TRBD1 | 15 | TGTGCCAGCAGCGACGGACAGGGGATCGGCGGGGAGCTGTTTTTT | CASSDGQGIGGELFF
TRBJ2-2 | TRBV4-3 | many | TRBD1 | 17 | TGCGCCAGCAGCCAAGATCCCCAGGGGGCTAACACCGGGGAGCTGTTTTTT | CASSQDPQGANTGELFF
TRBJ1-4 | TRBV28 | NA | NA | 11 | TGTGCCAGCAGTTTAGGTGAAAAACTGTTTTTT | CASSLGEKLFF
TRBJ2-7 | TRBV6-2/TRBV6-3 | few | NA | 13 | TGTGCCAGCAGTTACACCAGGACCTACGAGCAGTACTTC | CASSYTRTYEQYF
TRBJ2-7 | TRBV19 | many | NA | 14 | TGTGCCAGTAGTATACGGGGGAGGACCTACGAGCAGTACTTC | CASSIRGRTYEQYF
TRBJ2-7 | TRBV5-5 | many | TRBD2 | 15 | TGTGCCAGCAGCTTAGGGACTAGCGGGATTTACGAGCAGTACTTC | CASSLGTSGIYEQYF
TRBJ2-3 | TRBV7-8 | many | TRBD1 | 13 | TGTGCCAGCTGGACAGGGAGGACAGATACGCAGTATTTT | CASWTGRTDTQYF
TRBJ2-3 | TRBV2 | few | NA | 15 | TGTGCCAGCAGACCACAGGGCCCTAGCACAGATACGCAGTATTTT | CASRPQGPSTDTQYF
TRBJ2-5 | TRBV2 | many | TRBD2 | 14 | TGTGCTTCCCGAAAGACTAGCGGACGGGAGACCCAGTACTTC | CASRKTSGRETQYF
TRBJ2-4 | TRBV24-1 | many | TRBD1 | 16 | TGTGCCACCAGTGATGGGACAGGGGGGACCAAAAACATTCAGTACTTC | CATSDGTGGTKNIQYF
TRBJ2-3 | TRBV19 | NA | NA | 14 | TGTGCCAGTATGGGACGGGGGGCCGCAGATACGCAGTATTTT | CASMGRGAADTQYF
TRBJ2-6 | TRBV7-9 | many | TRBD1 | 16 | TGTGCCAGCAGCTCGAACAGGGGGCTGGGGGCCAACGTCCTGACTTTC | CASSSNRGLGANVLTF
TRBJ2-3 | TRBV12-3/TRBV12-4 | few | NA | 14 | TGTGCCAGCAGTTTAGTCCCCCCCACAGATACGCAGTATTTT | CASSLVPPTDTQYF
TRBJ2-7 | TRBV12-3/TRBV12-4 | many | NA | 13 | TGTGCCAGCAGGCCAGGGCCGAGCAACGAGCAGTACTTC | CASRPGPSNEQYF
TRBJ1-1 | TRBV14 | many | NA | 14 | TGTGCCAGCAGTCCCCTAGGGGCTAACACTGAAGCTTTCTTT | CASSPLGANTEAFF
TRBJ1-6 | TRBV3-1 | few | NA | 16 | TGTGCCAGCAGCCAAGATCCGGGGGCAATTAATTCACCCCTCCACTTT | CASSQDPGAINSPLHF
TRBJ2-1 | TRBV7-7 | many | TRBD2 | 14 | TGTGCTAGCAGCCTCTCGCCCGAGCGGGGTGAGCAGTTCTTC | CASSLSPERGEQFF
TRBJ2-2 | TRBV5-4 | many | NA | 15 | TGTGCCAGCAGCTTGGGACTAGTTGCCACCGGGGAGCTGTTTTTT | CASSLGLVATGELFF
TRBJ2-1 | TRBV29-1 | few | NA | 11 | TGCAGCGTTGAAGTTAACAATGAGCAGTTCTTC | CSVEVNNEQFF
TRBJ2-7 | TRBV5-1 | many | NA | 14 | TGCGCCAGCAGCTTGGAAGACCCGAGGGCCGAGCAGTACTTC | CASSLEDPRAEQYF
TRBJ1-1 | TRBV9 | many | TRBD1 | 17 | TGTGCCAGCAGCGTAGGGACAGGGGGCTCTTTGAACACTGAAGCTTTCTTT | CASSVGTGGSLNTEAFF